The clone carrying this TCR beta chain was detected only once. This entry belongs to a study of T cells in Graves' hyperthyroidism and ophthalmopathy. Study summary: Initial diagnosis, before any treatment, was when peripheral blood was collected.

The V and J ends lost 4 bases and 3 bases respectively, with 6 bases between them. Germline assignment: CDR1 LGHDT and CDR2 YNNKEL (reference sequence). The CDR3 spans 13 residues. Amplified regions were TCR beta CDR3 sequences from RNA transcripts. During a first-round RT-PCR of the TCR CDR3, the HTBI primer set was used. TCRdb itself ran the multiplex PCR reads through MiXCR, one entry per CDR3 protein. The top ten hold 34% of the sample, which has roughly 350,000 distinct CDR3 sequences, roughly 15% seen once. V and J are TRBV3-1 and TRBJ1-4, with a tentative D call TRBD1 (5 bases). Sequencing input: blood. The clonotype comes from a woman in her thirties or forties with Graves' ophthalmopathy. The CDR3 nucleotides read TGTGCCAGCAGCCTGGGGGCTAATGAAAAACTGTTTTTT. This encodes CASSLGANEKLFF.